Shown below are 17 T cell receptor beta chains from a single sample sequenced in a study of PD-1 blockade in classical Hodgkin lymphoma. The time point: newly diagnosed, previously untreated cHL patient sample. TCRdb's table, derived via immunoSEQ multiplex PCR, lists solely in-frame clones and lacks some. The table records 20,000 to 25,000 clones, roughly 94% of them present only once. The source material was peripheral blood mononuclear cells (PBMCs). All receptors derive from a human donor with classical Hodgkin lymphoma.

V gene TRBV29-1 combines with J gene TRBJ2-7; D not resolved. Germline assignment: CDR1 SQVTM and CDR2 ANQGSEA. The CDR3 has 12 amino acids. V was shortened by 5 bases and J by 4 bases, with 12 bases between the two germline ends. The CDR3 is CSVRDKVYEQYF. CDR3 nucleotides: TGCAGCGTTCGAGACAAGGTTTACGAGCAGTACTTC.

V usage is TRBV27 and J usage is TRBJ2-2, with 8 bases that match TRBD1. With V trimmed by 3 bases and J by 3 bases, 3 bases remained unmatched. This CDR3 contains 15 residues. Germline V CDR1 and CDR2: MNHEY, SMNVEV (reference sequence). The CDR3 DNA sequence: TGTGCCAGCAGTTTGGACAGGGCGTACACCGGGGAGCTGTTTTTT. This sequence encodes CASSLDRAYTGELFF.

CDR3 in DNA: TGTGCCAGCAGTGATAACAGGGCACAGCCCCAGCATTTT. It specifies CASSDNRAQPQHF. V usage is TRBV2 and J usage is TRBJ1-5, with D possibly matching TRBD1 (6 bases). The germline V gene has CDR1 SNHLY and CDR2 FYNNEI. This CDR3 is built from 13 residues. With 3 bases removed from V and 7 bases from J, the gap between germline ends came to 10 bases.

The CDR3 region is CASSYYGRVGEKLFF. The CDR3 DNA is TGTGCCAGCAGTTACTATGGCAGGGTCGGGGAAAAACTGTTTTTT. The chain links TRBV6-5 to TRBJ1-4; tentatively, D is TRBD1 (5 bases). V lost 1 base to trimming and J lost 8 bases, with 14 bases between them. CDR3 length: 15 residues. Germline CDR1 MNHEY, CDR2 SVGAGI.

The chain links TRBV5-1 to TRBJ2-2; 10 bases match TRBD1. Losses at the gene ends were 0 bases for V and 6 bases for J; bases not matched to a gene: 2. CDR1 is SGHRS, CDR2 YFSETQ, per germline. The CDR3 is 15 amino acids. CDR3: CASSLGGQGAGELFF. The CDR3 DNA follows: TGCGCCAGCAGCTTGGGCGGACAGGGGGCCGGGGAGCTGTTTTTT.

The rearrangement links TRBV7-8 to TRBJ2-5, with D possibly TRBD1 on 6 matching bases. This CDR3 region has 14 residues. Germline values: CDR1 SGHVS, CDR2 FQNEAQ. The V gene lost 2 bases and the J gene lost 3 bases, with 10 bases spanning the gap. The DNA for the CDR3 is TGTGCCAGCAGCTTATGGCCAGGGGAAGAGACCCAGTACTTC. It translates to CASSLWPGEETQYF.

CDR3 sequence: CASNRPGGQGNYGYTF. CDR3 coding DNA: TGTGCCAGCAACCGCCCGGGAGGACAGGGGAACTATGGCTACACCTTC. This chain connects TRBV19 to TRBJ1-2, with 9 bases matching TRBD1. Germline V gene sequence: CDR1 LNHDA, CDR2 SQIVND (reference sequence). The CDR3 extends over 16 amino acids. The V and J ends lost 9 bases and 2 bases, in that order; junction bases with no gene match: 13.

The CDR3 coding sequence is TGTGCCAGCAGCATAAAACTTGGGACAGGGAGAAGAGAGACCCAGTACTTC. It codes for CASSIKLGTGRRETQYF. The chain links TRBV7-9 to TRBJ2-5; 9 nucleotides align to TRBD1. The J segment lost 4 bases and the V segment lost 5 bases, leaving 14 bases of the junction unmatched. This CDR3 comprises 17 residues. Germline lookup yields CDR1 SEHNR and CDR2 FQNEAQ (reference sequence).

The chain couples TRBV19 to TRBJ2-3; 7 bases line up with TRBD2. This CDR3 spans 15 amino acids. Germline V gives CDR1 LNHDA, CDR2 SQIVND (reference sequence). With V trimmed by 1 base and J by 2 bases, 3 bases remained unmatched. CDR3 sequence: CASSIGRDYTDTQYF. CDR3 nucleotides: TGTGCCAGTAGTATAGGAAGGGACTACACAGATACGCAGTATTTT.

By sample share, this clone is medium-sized. The chain carries TRBV7-8 and TRBJ2-7; perhaps TRBD2 as D (5 bases). V lost 1 base and J 2 bases, leaving 18 bases between the germline ends. This CDR3 has 17 amino acids. From germline, CDR1 is SGHVS and CDR2 FQNEAQ. CDR3: CASSLDGLRTVPYEQYF. The DNA for the CDR3 is TGTGCCAGCAGCTTAGACGGTCTCCGGACTGTCCCCTACGAGCAGTACTTC.

The chain employs TRBV30 and TRBJ2-4; TRBD2 aligns across 8 bases. The V gene end was trimmed by 2 bases and the J gene end by 2 bases; junction bases not matched to a gene: 8. This CDR3 is 16 amino acids long. The germline gives CDR1 GTSNPN, CDR2 SVGIG (reference sequence). The CDR3 nucleotides are TGTGCCTGGAGTTCCGGGACTAGTATTTCCAAAAACATTCAGTACTTC. As protein: CAWSSGTSISKNIQYF.

V is TRBV27 and J is TRBJ2-7; 7 nucleotides line up with TRBD1. This CDR3 is built from 15 residues. Germline V CDR1 and CDR2: MNHEY, SMNVEV (reference sequence). Germline trimming cut 7 bases from V and 2 bases from J; bases unmatched to any gene: 11. CDR3: CASTEYPGGTYEQYF. Written as DNA, the CDR3 is TGTGCCAGCACCGAGTATCCAGGGGGAACCTACGAGCAGTACTTC.

The chain has TRBV28 and TRBJ2-5, with D uncertain. The V gene lost 4 bases and the J gene lost 3 bases, with 18 bases spanning the gap. CDR1 and CDR2 from the germline V gene are MDHEN and SYDVKM. The CDR3 extends over 16 amino acids. The CDR3 spells CASSSIQVAVKETQYF. CDR3 sequence (DNA): TGTGCCAGCAGTTCGATCCAGGTGGCAGTAAAAGAGACCCAGTACTTC. Combining the CDR3 with reference TRBV28 and TRBJ2-5 gives the whole variable domain DVKVTQSSRYLVKRTGEKVFLECVQDMDHENMFWYRQDPGLGLRLIYFSYDVKMKEKGDIPEGYSVSREKKERFSLILESASTNQTSMYLCASSSIQVAVKETQYFGPGTRLLVL.

The rearrangement uses TRBV6-4 and TRBJ2-2; 8 bases map to TRBD1. This CDR3 comprises 15 residues. The J segment lost 6 bases and the V segment lost 0 bases, leaving 3 bases of the junction unmatched. Germline loops: CDR1 MRHNA, CDR2 SNTAGT. CDR3 in amino acids: CASSDSQGAPGELFF. Here the CDR3 DNA reads TGTGCCAGCAGTGACTCTCAGGGGGCACCCGGGGAGCTGTTTTTT.

This chain uses TRBV5-4 with TRBJ2-1; no definite D call. V shed 3 bases and J shed 0 bases, with 7 bases lying between them. The CDR3 is 14 residues long. Germline V CDR1 and CDR2: SGHNT, YYREEE (reference sequence). DNA for the CDR3: TGTGCCAGCAGCTCGTCGGGCTCCTACAATGAGCAGTTCTTC. It codes for CASSSSGSYNEQFF.

The genes are TRBV7-9 and TRBJ2-1; no clear D gene. Germline assignment: CDR1 SEHNR and CDR2 FQNEAQ (reference sequence). This CDR3 has 14 residues. Trimming shortened V by 5 bases and J by 6 bases, and 14 bases separated the two germline ends. CDR3: CASSRSEVSNEQFF. Written as DNA, the CDR3 is TGTGCCAGCAGCCGGAGTGAAGTTTCCAATGAGCAGTTCTTC.

The genes are TRBV2 and TRBJ2-6; either TRBD1 or TRBD2 may supply D (6 bases each). Germline assignment: CDR1 SNHLY and CDR2 FYNNEI. The CDR3 sequence is 14 residues long. Trimming removed 8 bases at V and 2 bases at J, with 10 bases between. The CDR3 nucleotides read TGTGCCAGCCCCGGGGGCCCTGGGGCCAACGTCCTGACTTTC. The encoded protein is CASPGGPGANVLTF. Using reference TRBV2 and TRBJ2-6 for the parts outside the CDR3, the full variable domain is EPEVTQTPSHQVTQMGQEVILRCVPISNHLYFYWYRQILGQKVEFLVSFYNNEISEKSEIFDDQFSVERPDGSNFTLKIRSTKLEDSAMYFCASPGGPGANVLTFGAGSRLTVL.